The 9 T cell receptor beta chains in this list originate from one sample, sequenced in a study of T cell changes during pregnancy in multiple sclerosis. Using immunoSEQ multiplex PCR, the repertoire was profiled, and TCRdb retains in-frame clones only, with some absent. This table holds under 35,000 clones, about 91% found once. Sequencing was performed on CD8+ T cells from peripheral blood mononuclear cells, taken before pregnancy. Source of these receptors: a female donor with multiple sclerosis, enrolled in a pregnancy study.

This chain connects TRBV7-2 to TRBJ2-1, with 7 bases fitting TRBD2. V gave up 4 bases and J gave up 7 bases; unmatched junction bases: 16. The CDR3 has 17 amino acids. Germline-derived CDR1 and CDR2 are SGHTA and FQGNSA. CDR3 DNA: TGTGCCAGCAGCTCCCAACGGGACTATTCTCCTAGGAATGAGCAGTTCTTC. This encodes CASSSQRDYSPRNEQFF.

The V gene is TRBV7-9, the J gene TRBJ1-1, with no clear D. CDR3 length equals 13 residues. Germline assignment: CDR1 SEHNR and CDR2 FQNEAQ (reference sequence). The ends were cut back, 4 bases at V and 0 bases at J, with 6 bases in the middle. The CDR3 reads CASSSSLNTEAFF. The CDR3 nucleotides read TGTGCCAGCAGCTCGTCCTTGAACACTGAAGCTTTCTTT. The whole variable domain, filled in from reference TRBV7-9 and TRBJ1-1, reads DTGVSQNPRHKITKRGQNVTFRCDPISEHNRLYWYRQTLGQGPEFLTYFQNEAQLEKSRLLSDRFSAERPKGSFSTLEIQRTEQGDSAMYLCASSSSLNTEAFFGQGTRLTVV.

The chain joins TRBV28 to TRBJ1-5; D might be TRBD1 (6 bases). Trimming took 4 bases from V and 2 from J, leaving 15 bases between them. The CDR3 has 16 residues. The V gene's germline CDR1 is MDHEN and CDR2 SYDVKM. This CDR3 reads CASSSKQGNGNQPQHF. The CDR3 bases are TGTGCCAGCAGTTCGAAACAGGGAAACGGCAATCAGCCCCAGCATTTT.

The V and J genes are TRBV27 and TRBJ2-1; D gene ambiguous. The V gene lost 6 bases and the J gene lost 4 bases, with 13 bases spanning the gap. Germline lookup yields CDR1 MNHEY and CDR2 SMNVEV (reference sequence). The CDR3 covers 14 residues. The CDR3 coding sequence is TGTGCCAGCAGACCAAGCGTCCTATACAATGAGCAGTTCTTC. Its protein is CASRPSVLYNEQFF.

The genes are TRBV4-3 and TRBJ2-5, with D perhaps matching TRBD2 (6 bases). The CDR3 spans 15 residues. Trimming took off 5 bases at V and 7 bases at J, with 20 bases between the two ends. Looked up from germline, CDR1 is LGHNA and CDR2 is YSLEER. CDR3 loop: CASSSTSALGGTQYF. The CDR3 DNA reads TGCGCCAGCAGCTCCACCTCCGCTTTGGGGGGGACCCAGTACTTC.

The J gene is TRBJ1-2, the V gene TRBV27; D unclear. Germline V CDR1 and CDR2: MNHEY, SMNVEV (reference sequence). Trimming pared 3 bases from V and 5 bases from J, leaving 16 bases between. The CDR3 has 15 residues. DNA of the CDR3: TGTGCCAGCAGTTTGCACCTCGGGAGCCTATATGGCTACACCTTC. Translating gives CASSLHLGSLYGYTF.

DNA for the CDR3: TGCGCCAGCAGCCAAGTTGGGGGGTTTAACTATGGCTACACCTTC. Encoded protein: CASSQVGGFNYGYTF. This chain connects TRBV4-1 to TRBJ1-2; a possible D gene is TRBD1 (5 bases). CDR3 length: 15 amino acids. Looked up from germline, CDR1 is MGHRA and CDR2 is YSYEKL. Trimming left V 1 base short and J 1 base short, with 10 bases between.

J is TRBJ2-7 and V is TRBV9; 8 bases align to TRBD2. The CDR3 runs to 13 residues. V was pared by 0 bases and J by 6 bases, with 2 bases of the junction left unmatched. CDR1 is SGDLS, CDR2 YYNGEE, per germline. The CDR3 here is CASSVAGGPEQYF. CDR3 nucleotides: TGTGCCAGCAGCGTAGCGGGGGGGCCCGAGCAGTACTTC. The complete variable domain, with remaining parts taken from reference TRBV9 and TRBJ2-7, reads DSGVTQTPKHLITATGQRVTLRCSPRSGDLSVYWYQQSLDQGLQFLIQYYNGEERAKGNILERFSAQQFPDLHSELNLSSLELGDSALYFCASSVAGGPEQYFGPGTRLTVT.

The chain is built from TRBV5-8 and TRBJ2-1; unclear D gene. CDR1 and CDR2 (germline): SGHTS, YDEGEE. V was clipped by 0 bases and J by 5 bases, with 6 bases between them. CDR3 size: 13 residues. CDR3: CASSLGENNEQFF. DNA of the CDR3: TGTGCCAGCAGCTTGGGAGAAAACAATGAGCAGTTCTTC.